This TCR beta chain was sequenced for a study of blood T cells in healthy people across ages. General study results and limits: Observed TCR beta diversity per million T cells went down as age went up. This fall followed a roughly linear course with age.

Extraction yielded at least 5.5 micrograms of total RNA per sample. This CDR3 is built from 12 residues. V was clipped by 7 bases and J by 0 bases, with 6 bases between them. From germline, CDR1 is SNHLY and CDR2 FYNNEI. Combining a sample-barcoded 5' primer with a J-beta primer mix, a second PCR ran for roughly 7 to 12 cycles. Each cDNA molecule carried a tag from a template-switch adaptor that contained 12 random nucleotides. MiXCR was run by TCRdb on the 5' RACE reads, yielding one entry per CDR3 protein. This sample has some 1.7 million distinct CDR3 sequences; under 30% occur once, and the top ten carry about 8%. About this clonotype: Its antigen is not identified.

The V and J genes are TRBV2 and TRBJ1-2; no firm D call. The origin of this receptor is a woman between 25 and 40 years old in good health. The specimen sequenced was blood. DNA of the CDR3: TGTGCCAGCACGGGCCCTAACTATGGCTACACCTTC. Its translation is CASTGPNYGYTF.